The clone carrying this T cell receptor beta chain qualifies as medium-sized. Its antigen remains unidentified. This CDR3 region has 16 residues. The trim removed 6 bases at V and 4 bases at J, leaving 7 bases unmatched. TCRdb itself ran the multiplex PCR reads through MiXCR, one entry per CDR3 protein. The profile covers under 15,000 distinct CDR3 sequences, with 55% to 75% appearing a single time and roughly 45% taken by the ten largest. The entry originates in a study of breast tumors, draining lymph nodes, adjacent tissues. Study conclusions and caveats: Compared with lymph nodes, tumors were less diverse; compared with nontumor tissue, more.

The rearrangement joins TRBV12-3 or TRBV12-4 to TRBJ2-2; 11 nucleotides align to TRBD1. This receptor was identified in a female donor with breast cancer. Some clones in this sample may be carry-over from other donors' samples. The sequencing input was tumor-adjacent breast tissue. The DNA for the CDR3 is TGTGCCAGCAGGTCACGGACAGGGGGCAGCACCGGGGAGCTGTTTTTT. Its protein is CASRSRTGGSTGELFF.